Listed below are T cell receptor beta chains from one sample, sequenced in a study of vaccination and CD4 T cells after COVID-19. One entry per CDR3 protein, called by TCRdb with MiXCR from the PCR reads. This table holds about 6,000 distinct CDR3 sequences, roughly 33% found once. Antigens of these TCRs are unknown. The sample consisted of CD4+ T cells from blood, cultured in vitro. The receptors shown here come from a human donor in good health. Both conserved end residues are part of each CDR3. The order of the fields is D gene, clone size, V gene, J gene, CDR3 DNA, CDR3 protein. D genes are given only for firm matches. Size is omitted from some rows. Given values are once, few, many or a class for expanded clones.

NA,few,TRBV20-1,TRBJ1-6,TGCAGTGCTAGAGAAAGACAGTATAATTCACCCCTCCACTTT,CSARERQYNSPLHF
TRBD1,NA,TRBV11-1,TRBJ1-1,TGTGCCAGCGCAGGACAGGGGTTATGGGAAGGCACTGAAGCTTTCTTT,CASAGQGLWEGTEAFF
NA,NA,TRBV12-5,TRBJ1-5,TGTGCTAGTGGTTTGGCCCAGGGGTATAGCAATCAGCCCCAGCATTTT,CASGLAQGYSNQPQHF
TRBD1,few,TRBV6-5,TRBJ1-6,TGTGCCAGCAGTTACGACAGGGAGAATTCACCCCTCCACTTT,CASSYDRENSPLHF
NA,NA,TRBV12-3/TRBV12-4,TRBJ2-5,TGTGCCAGCAGTCCCAGGGGAAGTGAGACCCAGTACTTC,CASSPRGSETQYF
NA,NA,TRBV4-1,TRBJ1-1,TGCGCCAGCAGCCAAAACCTTCGTGGGACCACTGAAGCTTTCTTT,CASSQNLRGTTEAFF
TRBD1,NA,TRBV27,TRBJ1-6,TGTGCCAGCAGTAACGGGACAGTTACACCCCTCCACTTT,CASSNGTVTPLHF
NA,NA,TRBV19,TRBJ1-2,TGTGCCAGTAACCCATCGGGCACCTCTAACTATGGCTACACCTTC,CASNPSGTSNYGYTF
NA,NA,TRBV20-1,TRBJ2-3,TGCAGTGCCCCCCGGACCCGAGTGGGAGATACGCAGTATTTT,CSAPRTRVGDTQYF
NA,NA,TRBV6-1,TRBJ2-2,TGTGCCAGCACCTCGACTGGAAACACCGGGGAGCTGTTTTTT,CASTSTGNTGELFF
NA,NA,TRBV29-1,TRBJ1-1,TGCAGCTATCGGACAGCCGGGTACACTGAAGCTTTCTTT,CSYRTAGYTEAFF
TRBD1,NA,TRBV6-5,TRBJ1-3,TGTGCCAGCAGTTACTTGCCGGACAGGGCTAACACCATATATTTT,CASSYLPDRANTIYF
NA,few,TRBV7-3,TRBJ1-2,TGTGCCAGCAGCTTAGAGGGGCAGGGCGGCTATGGCTACACCTTC,CASSLEGQGGYGYTF
TRBD2,few,TRBV19,TRBJ2-3,TGTGCCAGTAGTATAGCGGGGGGGAACACAGATACGCAGTATTTT,CASSIAGGNTDTQYF
NA,few,TRBV20-1,TRBJ2-1,TGCAGTGCCCGGACCCTCTACAATGAGCAGTTCTTC,CSARTLYNEQFF
NA,NA,TRBV7-3,TRBJ1-1,TGTGCCAGCAGCTCTGATATGAACACTGAAGCTTTCTTT,CASSSDMNTEAFF
TRBD2,NA,TRBV9,TRBJ2-1,TGTGCCAGCAGCACGCGGACTAGCGGGGGGGGTGATGAGCAGTTCTTC,CASSTRTSGGGDEQFF
NA,few,TRBV20-1,TRBJ2-5,TGCAGTGCTAGGATTAGCCTTAAAGGGGCCCAGTACTTC,CSARISLKGAQYF
TRBD2,NA,TRBV2,TRBJ2-1,TGTGCCAGCAGTGCTGTCCTAGCGGGACGGGAGCAGTTCTTC,CASSAVLAGREQFF
NA,NA,TRBV6-5,TRBJ1-2,TGTGCCAGCAGTTACGACATTTCCATTGGCTACACCTTC,CASSYDISIGYTF
NA,NA,TRBV5-1,TRBJ1-2,TGCGCCAGCAGACCGGGCGACTATGGCTACACCTTC,CASRPGDYGYTF
NA,few,TRBV7-9,TRBJ1-1,TGTGCCAGCAGCTTCCTCCTTACAGGCGACACTGAAGCTTTCTTT,CASSFLLTGDTEAFF
NA,NA,TRBV30,TRBJ1-5,TGTGCCTGGAGCGCCGCGGGGAAGGGGCATCAGCCCCAGCATTTT,CAWSAAGKGHQPQHF
TRBD1,NA,TRBV12-5,TRBJ1-2,TGTGCTAGTGGGCCCGACAGGGACTATGGCTACACCTTC,CASGPDRDYGYTF
NA,few,TRBV27,TRBJ1-5,TGTGCCAGCAGTTTAGCCAGGGGAGATCAGCCCCAGCATTTT,CASSLARGDQPQHF
NA,few,TRBV6-5,TRBJ1-2,TGTGCCAGCAGTTACTCGGGGAATGGCTACACCTTC,CASSYSGNGYTF
NA,NA,TRBV7-9,TRBJ1-1,TGTGCCAGCAGCACCCGGGACGAAGGCGCTGCTTTCTTT,CASSTRDEGAAFF
NA,NA,TRBV2,TRBJ1-5,TGTGCCAGCAGTGAACGGGGCAGGTGGGATCAGCCCCAGCATTTT,CASSERGRWDQPQHF
NA,NA,TRBV29-1,TRBJ1-1,TGCAGCGTTGTGGACCTTGTGAACACTGAAGCTTTCTTT,CSVVDLVNTEAFF
NA,NA,TRBV6-1,TRBJ1-2,TGTGCCAGCAGCTCTACGTGGCAGACCCTCGGTGGCTACACCTTC,CASSSTWQTLGGYTF
TRBD1,few,TRBV7-6,TRBJ2-7,TGTGCCAGCAGCTTAGACAGGGGACCCTACGAGCAGTACTTC,CASSLDRGPYEQYF
NA,NA,TRBV6-5,TRBJ1-1,TGTGCCAGCAGTTTTCAGACCTTGAACACTGAAGCTTTCTTT,CASSFQTLNTEAFF
NA,NA,TRBV10-3,TRBJ1-2,TGTGCCATCAGTGACAAGAACTATGGCTACACCTTC,CAISDKNYGYTF
NA,few,TRBV11-2,TRBJ1-5,TGTGCCAGCAGCTTAGATCTAGGTGGCAATCAGCCCCAGCATTTT,CASSLDLGGNQPQHF
TRBD1,NA,TRBV2,TRBJ1-1,TGTGCCAGCAAGGGTGGACAGGGGAACACTGAAGCTTTCTTT,CASKGGQGNTEAFF
TRBD1,NA,TRBV20-1,TRBJ1-5,TGCAGTGCTACCGACAGGGAAACACAGCCCCAGCATTTT,CSATDRETQPQHF
NA,NA,TRBV19,TRBJ1-2,TGTACCAGTATCACGACGTTTGGTGGGTTCTATGGCTACACCTTC,CTSITTFGGFYGYTF
NA,NA,TRBV2,TRBJ2-5,TGTGCCAGCCTAAAGGAGACCCAGTACTTC,CASLKETQYF
TRBD2,NA,TRBV5-1,TRBJ2-7,TGCGCCAGCAGCCCTCGGTTCGGGGGGGATTACGAGCAGTACTTC,CASSPRFGGDYEQYF
NA,few,TRBV15,TRBJ1-2,TGTGCCACCAGCAGAGAGGTCAGAAATAACTATGGCTACACCTTC,CATSREVRNNYGYTF
NA,NA,TRBV6-5,TRBJ2-7,TGTGCCAGCAGTTACTCGATTGCGGGCTTAAGCTCCTACGAGCAGTACTTC,CASSYSIAGLSSYEQYF
NA,few,TRBV7-3,TRBJ1-2,TGTGCCAGCAGCTTAAGGGTAGGGGAAGGCTACACCTTC,CASSLRVGEGYTF
NA,few,TRBV6-1,TRBJ1-1,TGTGCCACCCGACAGGAAGCGGGGAACACTGAAGCTTTCTTT,CATRQEAGNTEAFF
TRBD1,NA,TRBV7-3,TRBJ1-6,TGTGCCAGCAGCTTAACGGGACAGGGCAGTTCACCCCTCCACTTT,CASSLTGQGSSPLHF
NA,NA,TRBV9,TRBJ2-3,TGTGCCAGCAGCTTAATGACTCGACCAGATACGCAGTATTTT,CASSLMTRPDTQYF
NA,once,TRBV11-2,TRBJ1-1,TGTGCCAGTAAGCTGAACACTGAAGCTTTCTTT,CASKLNTEAFF
TRBD1,NA,TRBV7-9,TRBJ1-1,TGTGCCAGCCGGCTTGACAGGGACGAAGCTTTCTTT,CASRLDRDEAFF
TRBD2,NA,TRBV5-1,TRBJ2-7,TGCGCCAGCAGCACCGGACTAGCGGAAGCCTACGAGCAGTACTTC,CASSTGLAEAYEQYF
NA,NA,TRBV28,TRBJ2-1,TGTGCCAGCAGTTTCGAGGGTTGGGGGGTAGAGTACAATGAGCAGTTCTTC,CASSFEGWGVEYNEQFF
NA,few,TRBV5-1,TRBJ1-1,TGCGCCAGCAGCTCGGACCCCGGCATTGTAGCTTTCTTT,CASSSDPGIVAFF
NA,NA,TRBV7-9,TRBJ1-6,TGTGCCAGCAGCTCTACTACATCCCCCTCCTATAATTCACCCCTCCACTTT,CASSSTTSPSYNSPLHF
NA,few,TRBV7-9,TRBJ1-2,TGTGCCAGCAGCTTATCCTATGGCTACACCTTC,CASSLSYGYTF
TRBD1,few,TRBV20-1,TRBJ1-1,TGCAGTGCTAGGACAGGGGACACTGAAGCTTTCTTT,CSARTGDTEAFF
TRBD1,few,TRBV19,TRBJ2-7,TGTGCCAGTACGCCGGGACAGGGATCACACGAGCAGTACTTC,CASTPGQGSHEQYF
TRBD1,NA,TRBV18,TRBJ1-5,TGTGCCAGCTCCTTCGGGACAGGGGGGAGCAATCAGCCCCAGCATTTT,CASSFGTGGSNQPQHF